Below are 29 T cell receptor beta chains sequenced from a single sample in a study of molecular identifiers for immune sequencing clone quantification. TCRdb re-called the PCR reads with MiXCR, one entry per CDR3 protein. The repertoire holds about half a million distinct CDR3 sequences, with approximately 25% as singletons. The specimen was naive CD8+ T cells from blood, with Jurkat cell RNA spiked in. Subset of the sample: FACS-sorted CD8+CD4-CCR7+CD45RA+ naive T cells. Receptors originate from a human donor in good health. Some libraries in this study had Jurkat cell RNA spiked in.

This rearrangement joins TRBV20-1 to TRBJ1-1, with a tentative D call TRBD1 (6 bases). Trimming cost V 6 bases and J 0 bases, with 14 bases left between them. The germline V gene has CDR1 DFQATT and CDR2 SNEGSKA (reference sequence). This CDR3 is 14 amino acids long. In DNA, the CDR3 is TGCAGTGCCCCGATCCAGGGGATGAACACTGAAGCTTTCTTT. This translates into CSAPIQGMNTEAFF.

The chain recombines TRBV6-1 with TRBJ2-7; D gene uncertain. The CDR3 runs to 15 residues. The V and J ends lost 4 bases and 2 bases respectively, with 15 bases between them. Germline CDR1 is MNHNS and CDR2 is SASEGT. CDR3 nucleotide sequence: TGTGCCAGCAGTGTATCAAGCAGTCCCCCCTACGAGCAGTACTTC. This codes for CASSVSSSPPYEQYF.

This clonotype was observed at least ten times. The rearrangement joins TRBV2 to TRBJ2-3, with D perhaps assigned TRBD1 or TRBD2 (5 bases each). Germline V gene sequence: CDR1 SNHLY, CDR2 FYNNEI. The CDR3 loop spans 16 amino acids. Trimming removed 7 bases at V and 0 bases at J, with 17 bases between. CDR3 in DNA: TGTGCCAGCACCGAAGGGGACCCGCTAAGCACAGATACGCAGTATTTT. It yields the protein CASTEGDPLSTDTQYF.

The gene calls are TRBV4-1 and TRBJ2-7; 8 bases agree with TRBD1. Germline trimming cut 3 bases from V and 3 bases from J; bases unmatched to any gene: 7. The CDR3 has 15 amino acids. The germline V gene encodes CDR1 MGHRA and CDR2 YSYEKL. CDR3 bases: TGCGCCAGCAGCCACCTAGGACAGGGAGGCTACGAGCAGTACTTC. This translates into CASSHLGQGGYEQYF.

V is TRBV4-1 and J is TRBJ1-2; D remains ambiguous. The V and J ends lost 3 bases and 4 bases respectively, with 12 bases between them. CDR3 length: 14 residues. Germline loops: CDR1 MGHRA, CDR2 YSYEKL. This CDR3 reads CASSQAWESYGYTF. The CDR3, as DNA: TGCGCCAGCAGCCAGGCATGGGAGTCCTATGGCTACACCTTC.

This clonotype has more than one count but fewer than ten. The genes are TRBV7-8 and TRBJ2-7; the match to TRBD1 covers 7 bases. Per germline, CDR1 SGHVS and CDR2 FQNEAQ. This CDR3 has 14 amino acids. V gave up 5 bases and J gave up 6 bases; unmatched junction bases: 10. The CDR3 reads CASSPDRHRLEQYF. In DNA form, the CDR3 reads TGTGCCAGCAGCCCGGACAGGCATCGGCTCGAGCAGTACTTC. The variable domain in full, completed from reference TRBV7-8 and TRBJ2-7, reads GAGVSQSPRYKVAKRGQDVALRCDPISGHVSLFWYQQALGQGPEFLTYFQNEAQLDKSGLPSDRFFAERPEGSVSTLKIQRTQQEDSAVYLCASSPDRHRLEQYFGPGTRLTVT.

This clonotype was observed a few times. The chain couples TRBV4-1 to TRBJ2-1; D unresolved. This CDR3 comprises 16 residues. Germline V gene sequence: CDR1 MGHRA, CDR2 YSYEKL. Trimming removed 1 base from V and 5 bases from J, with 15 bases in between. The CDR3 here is CASSQGFPEVNNEQFF. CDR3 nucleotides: TGCGCCAGCAGCCAAGGTTTCCCCGAGGTTAACAATGAGCAGTTCTTC.

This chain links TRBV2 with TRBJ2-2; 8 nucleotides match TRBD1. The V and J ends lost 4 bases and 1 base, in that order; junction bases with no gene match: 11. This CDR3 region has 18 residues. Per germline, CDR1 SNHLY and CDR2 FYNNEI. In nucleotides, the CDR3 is TGTGCCAGCAGTGGATCGGGACAGGTTACCCTGAACACCGGGGAGCTGTTTTTT. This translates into CASSGSGQVTLNTGELFF.

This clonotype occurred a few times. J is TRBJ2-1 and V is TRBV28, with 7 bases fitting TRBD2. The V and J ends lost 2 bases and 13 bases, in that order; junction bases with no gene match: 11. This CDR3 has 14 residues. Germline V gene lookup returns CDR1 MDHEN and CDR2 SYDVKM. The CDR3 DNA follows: TGTGCCAGCAGTTTAACCCGGGGACTATACTACCAGTTCTTC. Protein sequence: CASSLTRGLYYQFF. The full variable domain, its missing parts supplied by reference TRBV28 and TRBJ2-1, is DVKVTQSSRYLVKRTGEKVFLECVQDMDHENMFWYRQDPGLGLRLIYFSYDVKMKEKGDIPEGYSVSREKKERFSLILESASTNQTSMYLCASSLTRGLYYQFFGPGTRLTVL.

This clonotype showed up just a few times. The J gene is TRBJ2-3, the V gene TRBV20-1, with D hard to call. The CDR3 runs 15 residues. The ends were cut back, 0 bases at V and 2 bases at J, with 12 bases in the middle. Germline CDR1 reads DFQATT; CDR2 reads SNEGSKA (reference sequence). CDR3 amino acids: CSARDWAHSTDTQYF. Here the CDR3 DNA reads TGCAGTGCTAGAGATTGGGCTCACTCCACAGATACGCAGTATTTT.

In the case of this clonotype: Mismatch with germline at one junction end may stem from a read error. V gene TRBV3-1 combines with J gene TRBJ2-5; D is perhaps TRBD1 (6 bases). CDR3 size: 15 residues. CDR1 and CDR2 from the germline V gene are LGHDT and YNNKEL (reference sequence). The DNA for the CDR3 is TGTGCCTGCAGCCACCTACAGGGATACCAAGAGACCCAGTACTTC. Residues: CACSHLQGYQETQYF.

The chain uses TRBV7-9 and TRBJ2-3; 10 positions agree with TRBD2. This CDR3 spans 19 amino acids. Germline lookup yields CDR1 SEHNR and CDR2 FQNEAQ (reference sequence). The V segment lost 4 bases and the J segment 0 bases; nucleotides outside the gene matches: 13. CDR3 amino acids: CASSSTLAGAGTSTDTQYF. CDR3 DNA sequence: TGTGCCAGCAGCTCGACCCTAGCGGGGGCCGGAACTAGCACAGATACGCAGTATTTT.

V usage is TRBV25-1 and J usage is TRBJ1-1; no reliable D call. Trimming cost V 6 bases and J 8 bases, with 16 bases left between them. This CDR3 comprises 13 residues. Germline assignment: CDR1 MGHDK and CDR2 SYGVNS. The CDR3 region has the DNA TGTGCCAGCAGCGGATTCCCCTCTGACGAAGCTTTCTTT. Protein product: CASSGFPSDEAFF. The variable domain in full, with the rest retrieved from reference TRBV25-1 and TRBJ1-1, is EADIYQTPRYLVIGTGKKITLECSQTMGHDKMYWYQQDPGMELHLIHYSYGVNSTEKGDLSSESTVSRIRTEHFPLTLESARPSHTSQYLCASSGFPSDEAFFGQGTRLTVV.

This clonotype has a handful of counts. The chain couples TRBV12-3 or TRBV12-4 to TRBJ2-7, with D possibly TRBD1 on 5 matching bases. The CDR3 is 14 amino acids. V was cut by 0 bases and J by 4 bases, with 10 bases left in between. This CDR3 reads CASSLALQGYEQYF. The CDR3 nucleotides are TGTGCCAGCAGTTTAGCGCTCCAGGGTTACGAGCAGTACTTC.

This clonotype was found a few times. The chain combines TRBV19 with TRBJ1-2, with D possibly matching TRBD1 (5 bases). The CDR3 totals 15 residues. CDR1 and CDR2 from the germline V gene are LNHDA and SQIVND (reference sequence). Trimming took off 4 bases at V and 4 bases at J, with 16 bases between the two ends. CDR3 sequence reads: CASSKGTTDAYGYTF. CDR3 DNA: TGTGCCAGTAGTAAAGGGACGACTGATGCCTATGGCTACACCTTC.

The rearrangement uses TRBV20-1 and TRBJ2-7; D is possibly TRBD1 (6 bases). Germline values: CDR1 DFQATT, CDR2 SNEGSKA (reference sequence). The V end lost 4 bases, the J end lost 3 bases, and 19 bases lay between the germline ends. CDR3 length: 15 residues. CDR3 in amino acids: CSAISLGQTRYEQYF. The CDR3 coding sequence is TGCAGTGCTATCTCTTTAGGACAGACCCGCTACGAGCAGTACTTC.

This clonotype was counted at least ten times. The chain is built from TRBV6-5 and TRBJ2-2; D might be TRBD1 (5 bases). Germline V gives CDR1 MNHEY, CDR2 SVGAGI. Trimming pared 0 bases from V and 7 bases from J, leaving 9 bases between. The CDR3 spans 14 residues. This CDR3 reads CASSYSQGIGELFF. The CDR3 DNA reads TGTGCCAGCAGTTACTCGCAGGGTATCGGGGAGCTGTTTTTT.

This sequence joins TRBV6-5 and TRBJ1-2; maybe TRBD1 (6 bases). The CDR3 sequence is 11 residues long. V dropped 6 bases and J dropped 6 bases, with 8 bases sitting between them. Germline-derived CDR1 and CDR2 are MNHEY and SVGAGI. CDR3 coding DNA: TGTGCCAGCAGGTACAGGGATGGCTACACCTTC. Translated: CASRYRDGYTF.

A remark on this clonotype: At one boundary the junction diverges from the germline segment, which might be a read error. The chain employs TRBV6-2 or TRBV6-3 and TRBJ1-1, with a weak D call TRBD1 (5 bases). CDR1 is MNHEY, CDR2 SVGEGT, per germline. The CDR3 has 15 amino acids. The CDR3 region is CASSYSPGLNTEVFF. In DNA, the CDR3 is TGTGCCAGCAGTTACTCTCCAGGGCTGAACACTGAAGTTTTCTTT.

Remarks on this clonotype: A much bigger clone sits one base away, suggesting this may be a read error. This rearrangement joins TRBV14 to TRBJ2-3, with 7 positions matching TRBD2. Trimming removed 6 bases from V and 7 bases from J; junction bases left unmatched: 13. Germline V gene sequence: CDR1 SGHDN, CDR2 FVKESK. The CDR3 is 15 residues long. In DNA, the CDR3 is TGTGCCAGCAGTCTCGGTGGCGGGAGAGGATATACGCAGTATTTT. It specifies CASSLGGGRGYTQYF.

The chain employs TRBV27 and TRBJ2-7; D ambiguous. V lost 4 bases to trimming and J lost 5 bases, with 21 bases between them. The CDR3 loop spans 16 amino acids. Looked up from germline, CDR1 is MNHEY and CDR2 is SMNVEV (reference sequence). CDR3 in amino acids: CASSSRINLLSDEQYF. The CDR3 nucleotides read TGTGCCAGCAGTTCCCGGATCAACTTACTGTCCGACGAGCAGTACTTC.

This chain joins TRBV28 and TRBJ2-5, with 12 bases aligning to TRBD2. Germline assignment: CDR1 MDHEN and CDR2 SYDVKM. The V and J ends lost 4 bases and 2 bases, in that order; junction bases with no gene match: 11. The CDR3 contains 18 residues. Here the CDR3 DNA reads TGTGCCAGCAGTTCTCAGAGGACTAGCGGGACCGAACAAGAGACCCAGTACTTC. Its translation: CASSSQRTSGTEQETQYF. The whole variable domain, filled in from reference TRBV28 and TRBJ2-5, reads DVKVTQSSRYLVKRTGEKVFLECVQDMDHENMFWYRQDPGLGLRLIYFSYDVKMKEKGDIPEGYSVSREKKERFSLILESASTNQTSMYLCASSSQRTSGTEQETQYFGPGTRLLVL.

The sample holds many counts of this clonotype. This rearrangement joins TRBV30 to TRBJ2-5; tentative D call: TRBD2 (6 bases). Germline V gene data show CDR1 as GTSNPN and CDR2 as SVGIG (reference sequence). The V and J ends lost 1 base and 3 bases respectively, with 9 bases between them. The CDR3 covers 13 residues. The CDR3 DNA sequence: TGTGCCTGGAGTGGACTAGTAAAAGAGACCCAGTACTTC. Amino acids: CAWSGLVKETQYF.

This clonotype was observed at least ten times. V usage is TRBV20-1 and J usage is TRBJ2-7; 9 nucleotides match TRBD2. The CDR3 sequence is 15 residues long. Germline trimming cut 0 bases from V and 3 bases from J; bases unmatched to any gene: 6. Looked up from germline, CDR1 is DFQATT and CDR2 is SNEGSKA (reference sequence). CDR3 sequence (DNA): TGCAGTGCTAGAGACCCAGCGGGAGGATTCTACGAGCAGTACTTC. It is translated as CSARDPAGGFYEQYF.

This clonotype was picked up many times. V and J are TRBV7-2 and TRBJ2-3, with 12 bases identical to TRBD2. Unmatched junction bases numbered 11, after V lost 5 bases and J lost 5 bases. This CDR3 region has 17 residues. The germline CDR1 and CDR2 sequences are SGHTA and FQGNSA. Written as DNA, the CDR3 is TGTGCCAGCAGCCCAGGACTAGCGGGGCCCCTACTAGATACGCAGTATTTT. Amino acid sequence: CASSPGLAGPLLDTQYF.

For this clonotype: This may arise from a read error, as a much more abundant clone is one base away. The CDR3: CASSGPTRTTGEVFF. The DNA of the CDR3 is TGTGCCAGCAGCGGACCGACTAGGACCACCGGGGAGGTGTTTTTT. The chain has TRBV7-9 and TRBJ2-2; D might be TRBD2 (6 bases). The CDR3 loop spans 15 amino acids. Germline V gene data show CDR1 as SEHNR and CDR2 as FQNEAQ (reference sequence).

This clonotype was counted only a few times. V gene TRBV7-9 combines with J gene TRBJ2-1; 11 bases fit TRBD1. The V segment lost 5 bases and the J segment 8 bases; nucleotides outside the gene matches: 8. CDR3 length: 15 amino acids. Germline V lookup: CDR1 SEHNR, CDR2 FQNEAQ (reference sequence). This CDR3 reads CASSPPDRGLDEQFF. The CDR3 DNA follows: TGTGCCAGCAGCCCACCGGACAGGGGGCTGGATGAGCAGTTCTTC.

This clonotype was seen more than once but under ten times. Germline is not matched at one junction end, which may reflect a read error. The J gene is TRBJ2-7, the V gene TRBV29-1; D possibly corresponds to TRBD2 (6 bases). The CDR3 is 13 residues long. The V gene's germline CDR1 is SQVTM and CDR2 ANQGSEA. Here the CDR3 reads CSVEVRTDYKQYF. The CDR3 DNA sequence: TGCAGCGTTGAAGTTCGGACGGACTACAAGCAGTACTTC.

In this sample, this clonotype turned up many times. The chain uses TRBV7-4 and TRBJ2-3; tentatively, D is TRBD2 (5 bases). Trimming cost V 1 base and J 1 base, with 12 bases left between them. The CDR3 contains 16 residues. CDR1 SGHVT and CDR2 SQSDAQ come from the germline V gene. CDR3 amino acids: CASSLDPGNGTDTQYF. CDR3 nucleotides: TGTGCCAGCAGCTTAGACCCGGGAAACGGCACAGATACGCAGTATTTT.